This T cell receptor beta chain was captured in a study of patients and donors after allogeneic stem cell transplantation. Germline loops: CDR1 LGHNA, CDR2 YSLEER. The CDR3 contains 15 residues. With regard to this clonotype: An end of the junction does not agree with germline; a read error may underlie this.

One entry per CDR3 protein, called by TCRdb with MiXCR from the RT-PCR reads. The table lists 200,000 to 250,000 distinct CDR3 sequences, roughly 14% of them singletons. The source material was blood, either unsorted or a sorted T cell fraction (not recorded which). V usage is TRBV4-3 and J usage is TRBJ1-6, with unresolved D. This clonotype originated in a human donor who was either an allogeneic HSCT recipient or a stem cell or donor lymphocyte infusion donor (not recorded which). It is not recorded whose cells these are; they may come from a transplant donor. The CDR3 sequence is CASSQVRGGNSPLHF. CDR3 in DNA: TGCGCCAGCAGTCAAGTACGGGGTGGTAATTCACCCCTCCACTTT.